These 27 T cell receptor beta chains share one sample of origin, sequenced in a study of blood T cell repertoires in COVID-19. The protocol was immunoSEQ multiplex PCR, while the TCRdb copy is restricted to in-frame clones and leaves out a portion. The table includes some 23,000 clones, about nine tenths detected once. The sequenced sample consisted of peripheral blood. These TCRs come from a human donor in a cohort sampled during active COVID-19.

CDR3 bases: TGTGCCAGCAGCCTCATAACAGGGGCAGTGGAGGGTGGCTACACCTTC. It codes for CASSLITGAVEGGYTF. The rearrangement uses TRBV7-2 and TRBJ1-2, with 7 bases aligning to TRBD1. This CDR3 is 16 amino acids long. CDR1 is SGHTA and CDR2 is FQGNSA in the germline V gene. Trimming cost V 5 bases and J 7 bases; bases outside gene matches: 16.

This chain connects TRBV11-3 to TRBJ2-1; 7 bases are shared with TRBD1. The CDR3 loop spans 13 amino acids. Losses at the gene ends were 4 bases for V and 8 bases for J; bases not matched to a gene: 5. Germline CDR1 and CDR2: SGHNT and YENEEA. The CDR3 coding sequence is TGTGCCAGCAGCTCATACAGGGGCGATGAGCAGTTCTTC. Its translation is CASSSYRGDEQFF.

V and J are TRBV9 and TRBJ2-1, with a possible D match to TRBD2 (6 bases). CDR1 is SGDLS and CDR2 is YYNGEE in the germline V gene. Trimming took off 0 bases at V and 6 bases at J, with 10 bases between the two ends. The length of the CDR3 is 14 residues. The CDR3 DNA reads TGTGCCAGCAGCGTAGTAGGAGGGCCCAATGAGCAGTTCTTC. Amino acid sequence: CASSVVGGPNEQFF.

This clone has a single count. The chain recombines TRBV5-4 with TRBJ2-6, with D possibly being TRBD1 (6 bases). The V end lost 3 bases, the J end lost 1 base, and 17 bases lay between the germline ends. CDR3 size: 18 residues. Germline loops: CDR1 SGHNT, CDR2 YYREEE (reference sequence). In nucleotides, the CDR3 is TGTGCCAGCAGCTCGCCTTGGGACACCTCATCTGGGGCCAACGTCCTGACTTTC. Protein: CASSSPWDTSSGANVLTF.

The CDR3 sequence is CASSQALREDEQYF. DNA for the CDR3: TGTGCCAGCAGCCAAGCCCTGAGAGAGGACGAGCAGTACTTC. The chain couples TRBV3-1 (or the pseudogene TRBV3-2) to TRBJ2-7; no definite D call. Trimming removed 1 base from V and 5 bases from J, with 12 bases in between. The CDR3 spans 14 residues. The germline gives CDR1 LGHDT, CDR2 YNNKEL (reference sequence).

The chain uses TRBV5-1 and TRBJ1-4; 9 bases match TRBD1. This CDR3 spans 13 amino acids. V trimming: 7 bases; J trimming: 2 bases; junction bases outside the gene matches: 0. Per germline, CDR1 SGHRS and CDR2 YFSETQ. As DNA, the CDR3 is TGCGCCAGCGGGACAGGGACTAATGAAAAACTGTTTTTT. Its translation: CASGTGTNEKLFF.

The chain recombines TRBV6-5 with TRBJ2-3; the match to TRBD2 covers 9 bases. This CDR3 comprises 15 residues. V lost 6 bases and J lost 0; bases outside the gene matches: 4. Germline CDR1 MNHEY, CDR2 SVGAGI. DNA of the CDR3: TGTGCCAGCAGGCTAGCGGGAAGTAGCACAGATACGCAGTATTTT. This sequence encodes CASRLAGSSTDTQYF.

This chain connects TRBV25-1 to TRBJ2-5; 9 nucleotides match TRBD1. Germline CDR1 MGHDK, CDR2 SYGVNS. This CDR3 has 16 residues. V dropped 1 base and J dropped 6; count of bases not matched to a gene: 9. CDR3 in DNA: TGTGCCAGCAGTGAATTGGGGACAGGGCAGAGGAAGACCCAGTACTTC. It yields the protein CASSELGTGQRKTQYF.

This chain connects TRBV4-1 to TRBJ2-5, with D unresolved. CDR3 length equals 14 residues. Germline V gene data show CDR1 as MGHRA and CDR2 as YSYEKL. V was clipped by 2 bases and J by 5 bases, with 12 bases between them. The CDR3 DNA is TGCGCCAGCAGCCAATTCGAAGAACGGGAGACCCAGTACTTC. It yields the protein CASSQFEERETQYF.

This clone was picked up one time. This rearrangement joins TRBV10-3 to TRBJ1-1; TRBD1 is a possible D gene (5 bases). The V end was cut by 6 bases, the J end by 3 bases, with 8 bases between. CDR3 size: 12 residues. Germline CDR1 is ENHRY and CDR2 is SYGVKD. DNA for the CDR3: TGTGCCATCAGGTCGACAGACACTGAAGCTTTCTTT. Encoded protein: CAIRSTDTEAFF.

V and J are TRBV6-1 and TRBJ1-2; D gene unclear. Trimming removed 0 bases at V and 1 base at J, with 3 bases between. The CDR3 has 13 residues. Germline CDR1 reads MNHNS; CDR2 reads SASEGT. CDR3 sequence (DNA): TGTGCCAGCAGTGAAGCCGGTAACTATGGCTACACCTTC. Translating it yields CASSEAGNYGYTF.

The chain links TRBV4-2 to TRBJ1-5; tentative D call: TRBD1 (6 bases). CDR3 length: 15 amino acids. V was trimmed by 0 bases and J by 3 bases, leaving 9 bases between them. Germline CDR1 and CDR2: LGHNA and YNFKEQ. The CDR3 nucleotides are TGTGCCAGCAGCCAAGATGGACAGCCCAATCAGCCCCAGCATTTT. Amino acid sequence: CASSQDGQPNQPQHF.

The chain combines TRBV6-6 with TRBJ2-1; D perhaps matches TRBD1 (6 bases). The germline V gene has CDR1 MNHNY and CDR2 SVGAGI (reference sequence). The ends were cut back, 7 bases at V and 2 bases at J, with 12 bases in the middle. CDR3 size: 14 residues. The CDR3 nucleotides are TGTGCCAGCAATCGGGACACTACCTACAATGAGCAGTTCTTC. Residues: CASNRDTTYNEQFF.

This chain joins TRBV4-2 and TRBJ2-5; D perhaps matches TRBD2 (5 bases). CDR1 and CDR2 (germline): LGHNA, YNFKEQ. V was pared by 4 bases and J by 5 bases, with 5 bases between. There are 11 residues in the CDR3. CDR3 sequence reads: CASSPGETQYF. CDR3 nucleotide sequence: TGTGCCAGCAGCCCGGGGGAGACCCAGTACTTC.

The chain has TRBV2 and TRBJ1-2; unclear D gene. This CDR3 has 15 residues. V lost 6 bases and J 5 bases, leaving 19 bases between the germline ends. Germline V gives CDR1 SNHLY, CDR2 FYNNEI. CDR3: CASSEGFVGRYGYTF. Written as DNA, the CDR3 is TGTGCCAGCAGCGAGGGATTTGTCGGAAGATATGGCTACACCTTC.

This clone was detected only a few times. V and J are TRBV27 and TRBJ2-2; 10 nucleotides agree with TRBD1. The V gene's germline CDR1 is MNHEY and CDR2 SMNVEV (reference sequence). V lost 2 bases to trimming and J lost 7 bases; unmatched junction nucleotides: 19. The CDR3 totals 20 residues. The CDR3 reads CASSLLGTGVASGGGGELFF. Here the CDR3 DNA reads TGTGCCAGCAGTTTACTAGGGACAGGGGTGGCTAGCGGCGGAGGCGGGGAGCTGTTTTTT.

The V and J genes are TRBV27 and TRBJ1-2, with a possible D match to TRBD1 (6 bases). The CDR3 spans 15 residues. Deletions cut 5 bases from V and 4 bases from J, with 17 bases between. CDR1 and CDR2 (germline): MNHEY, SMNVEV (reference sequence). The CDR3 reads CASSVRQAGGYGYTF. The CDR3 DNA is TGTGCCAGCAGTGTTCGACAGGCTGGGGGCTATGGCTACACCTTC.

The chain links TRBV3-1 (or the pseudogene TRBV3-2) to TRBJ1-5; D may be TRBD1 (6 bases). V was trimmed by 3 bases and J by 7 bases, leaving 10 bases between them. The CDR3 has 13 amino acids. CDR1 is LGHDT and CDR2 is YNNKEL in the germline V gene (reference sequence). In nucleotides, the CDR3 is TGTGCCAGCAGCCATCAGGGGACCCAGCCCCAGCATTTT. It is translated as CASSHQGTQPQHF.

The chain links TRBV18 to TRBJ2-3, with 10 bases lining up with TRBD2. The V gene's germline CDR1 is KGHSH and CDR2 LQKENI. The V and J ends lost 1 base and 5 bases, in that order; junction bases with no gene match: 3. This CDR3 is built from 15 residues. Written as DNA, the CDR3 is TGTGCCAGCTCACCACAAGGGACTAGCGTAGATACGCAGTATTTT. Translation: CASSPQGTSVDTQYF.

The V and J genes are TRBV27 and TRBJ2-5, with 11 bases fitting TRBD2. Germline V gives CDR1 MNHEY, CDR2 SMNVEV (reference sequence). The CDR3 length is 18 residues. Unmatched junction bases numbered 14, after V lost 3 bases and J lost 5 bases. DNA for the CDR3: TGTGCCAGCAGTTTCCTAGCGGGGGGCCTTGCGGGGTCGGAGACCCAGTACTTC. Translation gives CASSFLAGGLAGSETQYF.

The V call is TRBV30, the J call TRBJ2-7; TRBD1 aligns across 10 bases. CDR1 and CDR2 (germline): GTSNPN, SVGIG (reference sequence). This CDR3 has 14 residues. V was clipped by 2 bases and J by 2 bases; unmatched bases: 3. The CDR3 sequence: CAWSWTGGTYEQYF. CDR3 coding DNA: TGTGCCTGGAGTTGGACAGGGGGGACCTACGAGCAGTACTTC. Full variable domain (missing parts from reference TRBV30 and TRBJ2-7): SQTIHQWPATLVQPVGSPLSLECTVEGTSNPNLYWYRQAAGRGLQLLFYSVGIGQISSEVPQNLSASRPQDRQFILSSKKLLLSDSGFYLCAWSWTGGTYEQYFGPGTRLTVT.

The chain joins TRBV5-1 to TRBJ1-1; D gene uncertain. Germline V gene lookup returns CDR1 SGHRS and CDR2 YFSETQ. The CDR3 has 14 amino acids. Trimming cost V 0 bases and J 3 bases, with 9 bases left between them. DNA for the CDR3: TGCGCCAGCAGCTTGGGAGATGAACACACTGAAGCTTTCTTT. The encoded protein is CASSLGDEHTEAFF.

This clone was seen only once. The chain links TRBV29-1 to TRBJ1-1; tentative D call: TRBD1 (6 bases). The CDR3 contains 12 residues. Between the trimmed V and J ends, which lost 5 bases and 4 bases, there was a span of 11 bases. In germline, CDR1 is SQVTM, CDR2 ANQGSEA. CDR3 sequence reads: CSVRDTGTEAFF. The CDR3, as DNA: TGCAGCGTTAGGGACACGGGCACTGAAGCTTTCTTT.

This clone has just one count. The chain joins TRBV6-6 to TRBJ1-4; 9 nucleotides line up with TRBD1. The junction had 8 bases not matched to a gene; V was cut back by 7 bases and J by 8 bases. The CDR3 is made up of 14 amino acids. Looked up from germline, CDR1 is MNHNY and CDR2 is SVGAGI (reference sequence). CDR3 coding DNA: TGTGCCAGCAAATTACAGGGGGCCGGCGAAAAACTGTTTTTT. Its translation is CASKLQGAGEKLFF.

The chain combines TRBV2 with TRBJ1-1, with 8 bases identical to TRBD1. Germline V gene sequence: CDR1 SNHLY, CDR2 FYNNEI. V shed 4 bases, J shed 4 bases, and the junction held 2 bases outside the gene matches. CDR3 length: 13 amino acids. The CDR3 DNA is TGTGCCAGCAGTGGTCAGGGGGCCACTGAAGCTTTCTTT. Protein product: CASSGQGATEAFF.

Here the CDR3 reads CSVVAASGGAREQFF. CDR3 in DNA: TGCAGCGTTGTCGCGGCTAGCGGGGGGGCTCGTGAGCAGTTCTTC. This chain uses TRBV29-1 with TRBJ2-1; 12 positions agree with TRBD2. J was trimmed by 9 bases and V by 4 bases; bases with no gene match: 10. The germline CDR1 and CDR2 sequences are SQVTM and ANQGSEA. CDR3 length: 15 amino acids.

CDR3 amino acids: CASSSTGHPSEGYTF. CDR3 nucleotides: TGTGCCAGCAGCTCTACGGGACACCCATCGGAGGGCTACACCTTC. V usage is TRBV11-3 and J usage is TRBJ1-2; D perhaps matches TRBD1 (6 bases). This CDR3 has 15 residues. Trimming left V 4 bases short and J 8 bases short, with 20 bases between. Germline CDR1 SGHNT, CDR2 YENEEA.